Reported below is one TCR beta chain. Its target is not known. The Oncomine TCR Beta short-read assay was applied to DNA of cultured CD4+ T cells. TCRdb re-called the PCR reads through MiXCR, storing one row per CDR3 protein. The sample holds more than 9,500 distinct CDR3 sequences, roughly 60% seen once. The data were taken from a study of vaccination and CD4 T cells after COVID-19. Treatment defined: approximately 11-day PBMC culture with coronavirus spike peptide pools or control peptides (ViraFEST assay). For ViraFEST, peptide pools expanded antigen-specific T cells, after which the TCRs were sequenced. The CDR3 loop spans 15 amino acids. V lost 4 bases to trimming and J lost 10 bases, with 17 bases between them. From germline, CDR1 is LNHDA and CDR2 SQIVND (reference sequence).

Specimen: CD4+ T cells from blood, cultured in vitro. The chain carries TRBV19 and TRBJ1-6; D is uncertain. The clonotype originates from a human donor who had recovered from COVID-19. This CDR3 reads CASSTSGPLGSPLHF. The CDR3 DNA sequence: TGTGCCAGTAGTACATCCGGGCCTCTGGGGTCACCCCTCCACTTT.